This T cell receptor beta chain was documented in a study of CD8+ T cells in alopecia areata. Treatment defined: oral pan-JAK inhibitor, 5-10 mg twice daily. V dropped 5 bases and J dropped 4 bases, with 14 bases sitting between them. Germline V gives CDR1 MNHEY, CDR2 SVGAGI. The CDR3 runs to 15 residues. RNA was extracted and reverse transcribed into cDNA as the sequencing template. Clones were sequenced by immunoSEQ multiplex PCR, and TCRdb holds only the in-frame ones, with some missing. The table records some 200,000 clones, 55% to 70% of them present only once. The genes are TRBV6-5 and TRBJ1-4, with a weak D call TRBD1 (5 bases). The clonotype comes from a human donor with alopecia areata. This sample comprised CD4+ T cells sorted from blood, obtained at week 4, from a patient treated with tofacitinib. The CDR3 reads CASSSGGAGNEKLFF. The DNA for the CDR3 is TGTGCCAGCAGTAGTGGAGGGGCAGGTAATGAAAAACTGTTTTTT.